The present TCR beta chain was sequenced within a study of early stage breast cancer tumors. Study results and limitations: In about 90% of the 16 patients, blood comparison separated tumor from normal breast.

The data were produced by immunoSEQ multiplex PCR, yet TCRdb's version contains in-frame clones alone and is incomplete. The profile covers 23,000 or so clones, with roughly two thirds appearing a single time and around 9.5% taken by the ten largest. To note about this clone: Its matching antigen is unknown.

The sequenced material came from breast tumor tissue. This TCR was sampled from a person aged 60 to 70 with breast cancer.

CDR3 region: CASTIKTGVSYEQYF. The CDR3 DNA sequence: TGTGCCAGCACCATAAAGACAGGGGTCTCCTACGAGCAGTACTTC. The genes are TRBV6-6 and TRBJ2-7; TRBD1 aligns across 8 bases. The CDR3 runs 15 residues. V shed 7 bases, J shed 0 bases, and the junction held 8 bases outside the gene matches. Germline-derived CDR1 and CDR2 are MNHNY and SVGAGI (reference sequence).